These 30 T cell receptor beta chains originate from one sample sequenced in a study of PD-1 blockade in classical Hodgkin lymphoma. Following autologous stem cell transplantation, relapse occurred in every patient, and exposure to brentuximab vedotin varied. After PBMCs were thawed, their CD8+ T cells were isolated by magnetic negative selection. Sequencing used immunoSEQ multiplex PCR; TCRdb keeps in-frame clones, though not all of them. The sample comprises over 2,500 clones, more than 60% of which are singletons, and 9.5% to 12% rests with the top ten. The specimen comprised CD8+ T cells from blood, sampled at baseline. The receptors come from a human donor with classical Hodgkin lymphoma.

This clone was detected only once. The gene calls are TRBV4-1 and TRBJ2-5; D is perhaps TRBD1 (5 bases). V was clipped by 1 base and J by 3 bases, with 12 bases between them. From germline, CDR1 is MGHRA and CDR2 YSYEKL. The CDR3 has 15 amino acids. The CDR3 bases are TGCGCCAGCAGCCAAGTTAATTTAGGGGAAGAGACCCAGTACTTC. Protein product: CASSQVNLGEETQYF.

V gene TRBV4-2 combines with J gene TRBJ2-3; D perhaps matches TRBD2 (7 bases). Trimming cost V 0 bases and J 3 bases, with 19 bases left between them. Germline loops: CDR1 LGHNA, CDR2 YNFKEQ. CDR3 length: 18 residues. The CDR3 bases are TGTGCCAGCAGCCAAGATTTCTGGGGGCGCGGGGGAACAGATACGCAGTATTTT. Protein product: CASSQDFWGRGGTDTQYF.

CDR3: CAWSKVGGYTF. The DNA for the CDR3 is TGTGCCTGGAGCAAGGTAGGAGGCTACACCTTC. The chain couples TRBV30 to TRBJ1-2, with D unclear. Looked up from germline, CDR1 is GTSNPN and CDR2 is SVGIG (reference sequence). V gave up 3 bases and J gave up 8 bases, with 10 bases separating them. This CDR3 region has 11 residues.

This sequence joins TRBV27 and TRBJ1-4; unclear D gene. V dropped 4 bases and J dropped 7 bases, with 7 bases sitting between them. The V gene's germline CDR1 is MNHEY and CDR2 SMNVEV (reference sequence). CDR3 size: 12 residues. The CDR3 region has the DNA TGTGCCAGCAGTTCATCCTTTGAAAAACTGTTTTTT. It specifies CASSSSFEKLFF. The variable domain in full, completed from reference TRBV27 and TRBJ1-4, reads EAQVTQNPRYLITVTGKKLTVTCSQNMNHEYMSWYRQDPGLGLRQIYYSMNVEVTDKGDVPEGYKVSRKEKRNFPLILESPSPNQTSLYFCASSSSFEKLFFGSGTQLSVL.

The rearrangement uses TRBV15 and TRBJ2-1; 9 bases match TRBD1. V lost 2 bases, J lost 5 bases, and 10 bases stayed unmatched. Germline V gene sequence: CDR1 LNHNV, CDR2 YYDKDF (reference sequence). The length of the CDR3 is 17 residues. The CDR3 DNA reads TGTGCCACCAGCAGACCTTTGGACAGGGGATCGGACAATGAGCAGTTCTTC. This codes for CATSRPLDRGSDNEQFF.

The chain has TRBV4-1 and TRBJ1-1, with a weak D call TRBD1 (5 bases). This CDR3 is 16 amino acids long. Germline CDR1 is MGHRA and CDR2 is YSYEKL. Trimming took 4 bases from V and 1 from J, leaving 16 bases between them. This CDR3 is CASSPPGWGGNTEAFF. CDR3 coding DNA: TGCGCCAGCAGCCCGCCAGGGTGGGGGGGGAACACTGAAGCTTTCTTT.

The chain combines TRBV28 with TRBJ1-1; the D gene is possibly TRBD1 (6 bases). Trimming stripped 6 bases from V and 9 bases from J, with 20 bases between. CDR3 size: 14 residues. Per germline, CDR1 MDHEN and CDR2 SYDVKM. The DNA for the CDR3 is TGTGCCAGCAGCCCAGGGACATTCTTAAGGAAAGCTTTCTTT. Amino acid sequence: CASSPGTFLRKAFF.

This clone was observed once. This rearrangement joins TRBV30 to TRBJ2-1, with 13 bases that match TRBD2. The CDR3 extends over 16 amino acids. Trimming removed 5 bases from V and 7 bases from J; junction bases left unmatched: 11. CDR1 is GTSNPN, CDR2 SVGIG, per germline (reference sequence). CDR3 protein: CAWFFGTSGIGNEQFF. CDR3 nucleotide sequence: TGTGCCTGGTTTTTTGGGACTAGCGGGATAGGTAATGAGCAGTTCTTC.

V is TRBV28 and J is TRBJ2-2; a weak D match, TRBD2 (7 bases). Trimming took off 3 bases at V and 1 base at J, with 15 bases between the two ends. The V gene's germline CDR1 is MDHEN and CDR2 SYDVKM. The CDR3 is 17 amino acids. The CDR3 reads CASSFGGGSMNTGELFF. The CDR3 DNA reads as TGTGCCAGCAGTTTTGGGGGGGGCAGCATGAACACCGGGGAGCTGTTTTTT.

The CDR3 spells CAIRAGGSYEQYF. CDR3 nucleotides: TGTGCCATCAGGGCGGGTGGCTCCTACGAGCAGTACTTC. The rearrangement links TRBV10-3 to TRBJ2-7; tentative D call: TRBD2 (5 bases). Germline V CDR1 and CDR2: ENHRY, SYGVKD. The length of the CDR3 is 13 residues. V lost 6 bases and J lost 0, with 9 bases in between.

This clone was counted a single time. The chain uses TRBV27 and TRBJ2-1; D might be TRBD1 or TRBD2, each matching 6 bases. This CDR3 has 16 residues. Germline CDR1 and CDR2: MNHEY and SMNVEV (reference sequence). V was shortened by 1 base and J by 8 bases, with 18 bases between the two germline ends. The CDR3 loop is CASSLYWGAWSDEQFF. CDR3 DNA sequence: TGTGCCAGCAGTTTATATTGGGGGGCCTGGAGCGATGAGCAGTTCTTC.

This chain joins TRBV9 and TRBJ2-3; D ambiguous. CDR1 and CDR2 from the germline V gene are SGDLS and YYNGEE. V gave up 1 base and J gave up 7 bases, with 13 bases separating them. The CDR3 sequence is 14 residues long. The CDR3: CASSVQGSGNTQYF. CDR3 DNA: TGTGCCAGCAGCGTACAAGGTAGTGGGAATACGCAGTATTTT.

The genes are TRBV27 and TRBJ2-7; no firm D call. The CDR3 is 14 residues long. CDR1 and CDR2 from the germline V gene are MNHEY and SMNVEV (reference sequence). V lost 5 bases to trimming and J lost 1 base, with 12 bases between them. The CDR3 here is CASSLYYGSYEQYF. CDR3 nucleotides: TGTGCCAGCAGTCTTTATTATGGGTCCTACGAGCAGTACTTC.

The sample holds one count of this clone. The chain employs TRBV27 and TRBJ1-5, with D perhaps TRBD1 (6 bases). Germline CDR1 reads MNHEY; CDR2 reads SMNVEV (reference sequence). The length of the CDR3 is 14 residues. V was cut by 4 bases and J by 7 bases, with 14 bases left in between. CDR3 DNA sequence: TGTGCCAGCAGTTCATACAGGGCTCGGCAGCCCCAGCATTTT. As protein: CASSSYRARQPQHF.

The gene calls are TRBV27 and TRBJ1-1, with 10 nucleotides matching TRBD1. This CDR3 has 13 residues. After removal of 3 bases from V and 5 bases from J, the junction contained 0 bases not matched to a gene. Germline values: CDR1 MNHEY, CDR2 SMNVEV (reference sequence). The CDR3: CASSLDRGTEAFF. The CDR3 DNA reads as TGTGCCAGCAGTTTGGACAGGGGGACTGAAGCTTTCTTT.

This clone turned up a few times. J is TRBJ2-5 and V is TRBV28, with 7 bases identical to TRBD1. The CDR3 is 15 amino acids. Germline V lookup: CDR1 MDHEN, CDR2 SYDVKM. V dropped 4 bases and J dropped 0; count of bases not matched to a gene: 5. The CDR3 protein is CASSSQQGYQETQYF. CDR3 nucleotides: TGTGCCAGCAGTTCCCAACAGGGGTACCAAGAGACCCAGTACTTC.

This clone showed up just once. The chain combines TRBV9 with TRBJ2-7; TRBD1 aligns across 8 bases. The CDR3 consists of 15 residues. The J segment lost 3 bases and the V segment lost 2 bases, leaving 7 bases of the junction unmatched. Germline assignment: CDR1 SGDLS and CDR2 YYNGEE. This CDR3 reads CASSVLGDRHYEQYF. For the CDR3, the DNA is TGTGCCAGCAGCGTCCTCGGGGACAGGCACTACGAGCAGTACTTC.

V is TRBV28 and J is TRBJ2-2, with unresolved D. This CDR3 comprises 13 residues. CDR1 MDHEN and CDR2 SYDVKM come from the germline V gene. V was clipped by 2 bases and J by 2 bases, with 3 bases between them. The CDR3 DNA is TGTGCCAGCAGTTTAAGTAACACCGGGGAGCTGTTTTTT. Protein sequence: CASSLSNTGELFF.

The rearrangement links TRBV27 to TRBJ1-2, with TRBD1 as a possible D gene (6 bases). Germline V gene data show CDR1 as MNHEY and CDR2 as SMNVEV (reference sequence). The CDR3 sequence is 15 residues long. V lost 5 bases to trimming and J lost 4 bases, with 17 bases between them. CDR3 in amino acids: CASSPFSTGTYGYTF. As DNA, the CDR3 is TGTGCCAGCAGTCCCTTCAGCACAGGGACCTATGGCTACACCTTC.

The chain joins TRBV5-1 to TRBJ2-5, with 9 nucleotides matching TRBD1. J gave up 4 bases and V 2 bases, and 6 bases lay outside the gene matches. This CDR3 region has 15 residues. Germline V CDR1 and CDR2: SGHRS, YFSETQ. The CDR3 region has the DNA TGCGCCAGCAGCTTCATGGGACAGGGAAGAGAGACCCAGTACTTC. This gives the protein CASSFMGQGRETQYF.

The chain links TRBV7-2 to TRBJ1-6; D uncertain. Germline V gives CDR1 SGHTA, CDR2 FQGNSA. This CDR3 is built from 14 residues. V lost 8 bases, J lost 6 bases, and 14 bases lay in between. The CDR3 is CASGNGLGNSPLHF. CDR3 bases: TGTGCCAGCGGTAACGGACTCGGTAATTCACCCCTCCACTTT.

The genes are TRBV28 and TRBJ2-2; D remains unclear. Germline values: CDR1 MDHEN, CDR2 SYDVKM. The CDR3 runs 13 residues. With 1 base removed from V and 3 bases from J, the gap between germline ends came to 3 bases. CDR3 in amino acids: CASSLFHTGELFF. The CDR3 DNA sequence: TGTGCCAGCAGTTTATTCCACACCGGGGAGCTGTTTTTT.

Here the CDR3 DNA reads TGTGCCAGCAGTGATGGGTCCAGGGGGATACATGAGCAGTTCTTC. As protein: CASSDGSRGIHEQFF. The chain links TRBV2 to TRBJ2-1, with 7 bases identical to TRBD1. The CDR3 contains 15 residues. Germline assignment: CDR1 SNHLY and CDR2 FYNNEI. After removal of 3 bases from V and 8 bases from J, the junction contained 10 bases not matched to a gene.

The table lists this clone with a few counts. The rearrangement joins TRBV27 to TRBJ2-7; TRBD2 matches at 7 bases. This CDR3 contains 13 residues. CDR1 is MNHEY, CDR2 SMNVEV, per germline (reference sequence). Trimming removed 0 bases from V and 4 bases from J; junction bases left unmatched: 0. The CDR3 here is CASSLSRGYEQYF. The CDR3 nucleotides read TGTGCCAGCAGTTTATCGCGGGGGTACGAGCAGTACTTC.

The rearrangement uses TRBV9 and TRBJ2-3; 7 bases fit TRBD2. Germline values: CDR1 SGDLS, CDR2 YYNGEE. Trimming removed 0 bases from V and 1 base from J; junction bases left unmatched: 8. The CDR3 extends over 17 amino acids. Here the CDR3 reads CASSVVGGSGGTDTQYF. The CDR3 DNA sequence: TGTGCCAGCAGCGTAGTCGGGGGGTCGGGGGGCACAGATACGCAGTATTTT.

DNA of the CDR3: TGTGCCAGCATCTTTAGGGGGTCGAATGAGCAGTTCTTC. It encodes CASIFRGSNEQFF. The genes are TRBV27 and TRBJ2-1; tentatively, D is TRBD1 (6 bases). Germline V gene sequence: CDR1 MNHEY, CDR2 SMNVEV (reference sequence). CDR3 length: 13 amino acids. The ends were cut back, 7 bases at V and 7 bases at J, with 14 bases in the middle.

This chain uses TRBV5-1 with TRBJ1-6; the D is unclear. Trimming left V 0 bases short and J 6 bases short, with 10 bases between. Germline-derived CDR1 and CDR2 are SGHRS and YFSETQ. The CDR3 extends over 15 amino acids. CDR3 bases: TGCGCCAGCAGCTTGGAGGCCTTCTCTAATTCACCCCTCCACTTT. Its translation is CASSLEAFSNSPLHF. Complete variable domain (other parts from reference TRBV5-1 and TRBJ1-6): KAGVTQTPRYLIKTRGQQVTLSCSPISGHRSVSWYQQTPGQGLQFLFEYFSETQRNKGNFPGRFSGRQFSNSRSEMNVSTLELGDSALYLCASSLEAFSNSPLHFGNGTRLTVT.

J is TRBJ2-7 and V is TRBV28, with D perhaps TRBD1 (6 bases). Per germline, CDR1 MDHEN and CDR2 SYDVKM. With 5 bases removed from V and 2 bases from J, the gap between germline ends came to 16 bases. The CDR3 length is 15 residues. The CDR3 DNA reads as TGTGCCAGCAGTCACCGGGACAATCCAACCTACGAGCAGTACTTC. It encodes CASSHRDNPTYEQYF.

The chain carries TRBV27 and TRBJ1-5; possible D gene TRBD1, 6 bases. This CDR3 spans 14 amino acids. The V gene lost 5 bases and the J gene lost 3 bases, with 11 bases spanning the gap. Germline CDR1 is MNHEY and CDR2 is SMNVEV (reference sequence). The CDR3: CASSHGGFNQPQHF. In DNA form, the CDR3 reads TGTGCCAGCAGTCATGGGGGCTTCAATCAGCCCCAGCATTTT.

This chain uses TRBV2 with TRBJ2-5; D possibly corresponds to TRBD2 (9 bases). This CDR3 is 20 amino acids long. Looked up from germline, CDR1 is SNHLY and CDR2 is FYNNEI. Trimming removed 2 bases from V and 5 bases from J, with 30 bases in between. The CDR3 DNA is TGTGCCAGCAGTGAATGGGGGACAGGAGCCGCTAGCGGGGACAGGGAGACCCAGTACTTC. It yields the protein CASSEWGTGAASGDRETQYF. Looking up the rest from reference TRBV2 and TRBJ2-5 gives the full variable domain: EPEVTQTPSHQVTQMGQEVILRCVPISNHLYFYWYRQILGQKVEFLVSFYNNEISEKSEIFDDQFSVERPDGSNFTLKIRSTKLEDSAMYFCASSEWGTGAASGDRETQYFGPGTRLLVL.